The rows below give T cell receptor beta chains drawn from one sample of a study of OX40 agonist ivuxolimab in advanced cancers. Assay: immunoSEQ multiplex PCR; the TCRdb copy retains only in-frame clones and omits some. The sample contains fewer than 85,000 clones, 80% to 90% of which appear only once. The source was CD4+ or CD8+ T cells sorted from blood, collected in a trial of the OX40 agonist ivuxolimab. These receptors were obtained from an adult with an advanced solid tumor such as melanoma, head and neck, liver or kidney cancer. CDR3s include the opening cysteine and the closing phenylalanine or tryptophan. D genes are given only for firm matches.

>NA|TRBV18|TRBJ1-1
CASSPNPLQGYTEAFF
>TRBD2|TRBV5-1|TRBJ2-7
CASGGAGGREQYF
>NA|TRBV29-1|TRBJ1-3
CSVVGPSGNTIYF
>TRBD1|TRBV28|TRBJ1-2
CASRRTGGDGYTF
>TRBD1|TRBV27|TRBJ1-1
CASSARQGTEAFF
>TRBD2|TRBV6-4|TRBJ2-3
CASSDELAGADTQYF
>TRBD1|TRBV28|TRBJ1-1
CASSSGTVNTEAFF
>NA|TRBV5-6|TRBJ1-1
CASSLRPGFTEAFF
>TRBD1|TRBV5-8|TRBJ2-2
CASKGKTGSTGELFF
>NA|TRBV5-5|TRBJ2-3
CASSPTPPDTQYF
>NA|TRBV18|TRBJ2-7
CASSPQGTAQYEQYF
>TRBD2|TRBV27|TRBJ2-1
CASSYAGTSGGDEQFF
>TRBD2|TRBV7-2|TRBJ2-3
CASSFSGGGTGDTQYF
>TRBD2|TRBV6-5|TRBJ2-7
CASSYVTSGGSEQYF
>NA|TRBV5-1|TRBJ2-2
CASRIRTEAGGELFF
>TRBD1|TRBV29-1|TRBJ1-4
CSVVGRTGEKLFF
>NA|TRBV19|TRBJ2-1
CASSQGPRANEQFF
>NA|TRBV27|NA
CASSARAQDGYEQYF
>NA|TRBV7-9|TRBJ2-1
CASSPAAGKHNEQFF
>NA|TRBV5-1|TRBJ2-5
CASSPGQQETQYF
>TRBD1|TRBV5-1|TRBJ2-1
CASSLGTGGNEQFF
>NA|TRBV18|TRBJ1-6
CASSPRGDPNSPLHF
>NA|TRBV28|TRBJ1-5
CASSSDVPQHF
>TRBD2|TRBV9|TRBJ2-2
CASSPGTMNTGELFF
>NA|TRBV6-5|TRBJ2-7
CASSPQGSYEQYF
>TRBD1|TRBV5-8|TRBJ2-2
CASSRDRGGTGELFF
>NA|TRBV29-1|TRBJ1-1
CSVSRGTSEAFF
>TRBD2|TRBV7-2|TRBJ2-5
CASSLLRLSGLAGEQYF
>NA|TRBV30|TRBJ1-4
CAWSKGRGEKLFF
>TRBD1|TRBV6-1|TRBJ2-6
CASTDRGSGANVLTF
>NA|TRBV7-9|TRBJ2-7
CASSTGTRGYYEQYF
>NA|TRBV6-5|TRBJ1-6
CASSYSGVGNSPLHF
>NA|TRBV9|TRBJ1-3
CASSVEGGHGNTIYF
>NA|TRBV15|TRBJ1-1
CATSRDRGAGHTEAFF
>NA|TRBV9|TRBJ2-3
CASSELTDTQYF
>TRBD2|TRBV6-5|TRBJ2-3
CASSYLRGGTDTQYF
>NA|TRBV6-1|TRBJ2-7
CASSELETYEQYF
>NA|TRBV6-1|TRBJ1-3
CASSELGSPHSGNTIYF
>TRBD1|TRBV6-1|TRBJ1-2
CASSVQGAGNYGYTF
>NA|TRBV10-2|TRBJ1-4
CASRGGLGGGEKLFF
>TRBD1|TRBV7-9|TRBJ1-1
CASSSGQGAKSFF
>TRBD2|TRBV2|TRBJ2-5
CASSGPGLGEETQYF
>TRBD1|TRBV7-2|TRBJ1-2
CASSLDRVYGYTF
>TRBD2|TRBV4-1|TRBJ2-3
CASSQDQALAGSTDTQYF
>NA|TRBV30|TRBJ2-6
CAWASGANVLTF
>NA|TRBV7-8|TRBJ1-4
CASSLTRTNEKLFF
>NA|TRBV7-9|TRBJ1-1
CASSLGSVAFF
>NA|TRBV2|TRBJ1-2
CASARQGYTF
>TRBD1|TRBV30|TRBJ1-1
CAWSFQGARGTEAFF
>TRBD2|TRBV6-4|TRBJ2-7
CASSPRDYYEQYF
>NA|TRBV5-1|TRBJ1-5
CASSSLPLGRPPSPRLGGDQPQHF